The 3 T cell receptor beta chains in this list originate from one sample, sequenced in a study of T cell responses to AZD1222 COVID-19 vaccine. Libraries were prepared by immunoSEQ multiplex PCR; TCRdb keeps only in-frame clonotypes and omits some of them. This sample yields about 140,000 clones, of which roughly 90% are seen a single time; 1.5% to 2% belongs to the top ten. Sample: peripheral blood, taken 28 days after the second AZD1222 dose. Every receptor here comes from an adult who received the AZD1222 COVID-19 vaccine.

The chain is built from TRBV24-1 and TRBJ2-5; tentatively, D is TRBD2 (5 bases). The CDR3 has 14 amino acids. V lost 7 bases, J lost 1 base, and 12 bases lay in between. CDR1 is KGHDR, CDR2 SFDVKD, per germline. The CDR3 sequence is CATSRAGGQETQYF. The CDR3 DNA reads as TGTGCCACCAGCCGGGCCGGAGGCCAAGAGACCCAGTACTTC.

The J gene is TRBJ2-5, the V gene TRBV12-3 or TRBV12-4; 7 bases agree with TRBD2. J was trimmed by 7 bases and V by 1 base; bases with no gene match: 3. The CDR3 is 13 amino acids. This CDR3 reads CASSLGGEGTQYF. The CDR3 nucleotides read TGTGCCAGCAGTTTAGGCGGGGAGGGGACCCAGTACTTC.

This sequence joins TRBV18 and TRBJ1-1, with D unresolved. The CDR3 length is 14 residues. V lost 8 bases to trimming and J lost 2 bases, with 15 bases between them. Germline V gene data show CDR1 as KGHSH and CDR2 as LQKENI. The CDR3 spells CASTGGVANTEAFF. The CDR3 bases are TGTGCCAGCACCGGAGGTGTTGCAAACACTGAAGCTTTCTTT. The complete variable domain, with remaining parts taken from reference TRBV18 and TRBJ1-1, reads NAGVMQNPRHLVRRRGQEARLRCSPMKGHSHVYWYRQLPEEGLKFMVYLQKENIIDESGMPKERFSAEFPKEGPSILRIQQVVRGDSAAYFCASTGGVANTEAFFGQGTRLTVV.